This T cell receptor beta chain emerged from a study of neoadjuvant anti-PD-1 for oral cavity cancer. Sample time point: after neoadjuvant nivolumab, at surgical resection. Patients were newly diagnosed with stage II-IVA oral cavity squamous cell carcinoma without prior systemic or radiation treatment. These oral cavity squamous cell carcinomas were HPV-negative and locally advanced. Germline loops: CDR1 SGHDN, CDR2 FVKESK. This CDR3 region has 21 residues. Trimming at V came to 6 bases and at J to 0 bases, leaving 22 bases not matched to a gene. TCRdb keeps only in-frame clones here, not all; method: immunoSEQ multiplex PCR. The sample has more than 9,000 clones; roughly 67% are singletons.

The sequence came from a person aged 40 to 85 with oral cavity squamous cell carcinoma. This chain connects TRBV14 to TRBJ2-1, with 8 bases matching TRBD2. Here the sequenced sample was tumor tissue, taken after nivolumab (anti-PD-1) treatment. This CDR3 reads CASSARDTRSSGLSSYNEQFF. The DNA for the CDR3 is TGTGCCAGCAGTGCTCGGGACACCCGATCTAGCGGGCTAAGCTCCTACAATGAGCAGTTCTTC.